Presented here are 16 T cell receptor beta chains from one specimen sequenced in a study of blood T cell repertoires in COVID-19. Clones were sequenced by immunoSEQ multiplex PCR, and TCRdb holds only the in-frame ones, with some missing. Of 200,000 to 250,000 clones detected, around nine tenths appear once; the ten largest clones hold approximately 7.2%. The sequenced sample consisted of peripheral blood. All receptors derive from a woman in her 70s with active or convalescent COVID-19.

The chain carries TRBV24-1 and TRBJ2-1, with D possibly matching TRBD1 (6 bases). The V and J ends lost 5 bases and 4 bases respectively, with 11 bases between them. This CDR3 spans 14 amino acids. The germline V gene has CDR1 KGHDR and CDR2 SFDVKD. The CDR3 loop reads CATSGEGDYNEQFF. The CDR3 DNA sequence: TGTGCCACCAGTGGTGAGGGGGATTACAATGAGCAGTTCTTC.

The V gene is TRBV9, the J gene TRBJ2-1, with TRBD2 identical over 8 bases. Germline trimming cut 0 bases from V and 0 bases from J; bases unmatched to any gene: 23. There are 23 residues in the CDR3. The V gene's germline CDR1 is SGDLS and CDR2 YYNGEE. CDR3 loop: CASSVATGIYSGTGPSSYNEQFF. In nucleotides, the CDR3 is TGTGCCAGCAGCGTAGCTACAGGGATTTATAGCGGGACGGGCCCTAGCTCCTACAATGAGCAGTTCTTC.

This chain uses TRBV19 with TRBJ2-3; D gene unclear. The ends were cut back, 4 bases at V and 4 bases at J, with 6 bases in the middle. CDR3 size: 12 residues. CDR1 is LNHDA and CDR2 is SQIVND in the germline V gene (reference sequence). This CDR3 reads CASSSRSDTQYF. CDR3 DNA sequence: TGTGCCAGTAGTAGTCGGTCAGATACGCAGTATTTT.

The chain joins TRBV10-3 to TRBJ1-2, with 12 positions matching TRBD1. J gave up 7 bases and V 10 bases, and 10 bases lay outside the gene matches. The CDR3 is 14 residues long. Germline V gives CDR1 ENHRY, CDR2 SYGVKD. CDR3 region: CATASGQGATGYTF. For the CDR3, the DNA is TGTGCCACCGCTTCGGGACAGGGGGCGACTGGCTACACCTTC.

The chain recombines TRBV24-1 with TRBJ1-1; D gene unclear. Trimming shortened V by 2 bases and J by 1 base, and 10 bases separated the two germline ends. CDR1 is KGHDR and CDR2 is SFDVKD in the germline V gene. This CDR3 is built from 15 residues. CDR3: CATSDSSAWNTEAFF. CDR3 nucleotides: TGTGCCACCAGTGATTCGAGTGCCTGGAACACTGAAGCTTTCTTT.

The V call is TRBV5-4, the J call TRBJ1-4; D possibly corresponds to TRBD1 (6 bases). The V and J ends lost 5 bases and 0 bases respectively, with 14 bases between them. Germline lookup yields CDR1 SGHNT and CDR2 YYREEE (reference sequence). The CDR3 is made up of 16 amino acids. The CDR3: CASSLRTDPTNEKLFF. The CDR3 DNA reads TGTGCCAGCAGTCTAAGGACAGACCCAACTAATGAAAAACTGTTTTTT.

The CDR3 nucleotides are TGTGCCAGCAGCTCGGTGGGGACAGGGGGAACTGAAGCTTTCTTT. Its translation: CASSSVGTGGTEAFF. The chain is built from TRBV7-2 and TRBJ1-1; 11 positions agree with TRBD1. The V segment lost 4 bases and the J segment 5 bases; nucleotides outside the gene matches: 6. Germline V gene lookup returns CDR1 SGHTA and CDR2 FQGNSA. This CDR3 spans 15 amino acids.

The J gene is TRBJ1-1, the V gene TRBV20-1; the D is unclear. The CDR3 extends over 11 amino acids. Per germline, CDR1 DFQATT and CDR2 SNEGSKA (reference sequence). V was clipped by 6 bases and J by 4 bases, with 9 bases between them. The CDR3 protein is CSAYRVTEAFF. CDR3 coding DNA: TGCAGTGCCTACAGAGTCACTGAAGCTTTCTTT.

This chain connects TRBV11-3 to TRBJ2-7, with 14 bases identical to TRBD2. Trimming took 5 bases from V and 2 from J; bases not matched to a gene: 2. The CDR3 runs to 15 residues. Germline CDR1 is SGHNT and CDR2 is YENEEA. The DNA for the CDR3 is TGTGCCAGCAGCCGGGGACTAGCGGGAGCCTACGAGCAGTACTTC. Encoded protein: CASSRGLAGAYEQYF.

The chain links TRBV4-1 to TRBJ1-6; D remains ambiguous. V was trimmed by 0 bases and J by 6 bases, leaving 15 bases between them. The germline V gene encodes CDR1 MGHRA and CDR2 YSYEKL. This CDR3 has 17 amino acids. CDR3 residues: CASSQDLGGGINSPLHF. The DNA of the CDR3 is TGCGCCAGCAGCCAAGATCTGGGAGGTGGGATTAATTCACCCCTCCACTTT.

This clone was observed once. The chain recombines TRBV29-1 with TRBJ2-7; 7 bases agree with TRBD2. Germline loops: CDR1 SQVTM, CDR2 ANQGSEA. CDR3 length: 14 amino acids. Trimming at V came to 3 bases and at J to 4 bases, leaving 9 bases not matched to a gene. CDR3 nucleotides: TGCAGCGTTGACGGTTTGGGGGGGGTATACGAGCAGTACTTC. Translated: CSVDGLGGVYEQYF.

The gene calls are TRBV27 and TRBJ1-2; D is undetermined. The CDR3 has 11 residues. Trimming took off 5 bases at V and 4 bases at J, with 5 bases between the two ends. CDR1 is MNHEY, CDR2 SMNVEV, per germline (reference sequence). The CDR3 DNA follows: TGTGCCAGCAGTGACTTCTATGGCTACACCTTC. Translation gives CASSDFYGYTF.

This chain connects TRBV12-3 or TRBV12-4 to TRBJ2-1, with D possibly being TRBD2 (6 bases). The CDR3 contains 13 residues. Trimming removed 6 bases at V and 7 bases at J, with 13 bases between. This CDR3 reads CASRGGPGNEQFF. CDR3 coding DNA: TGTGCCAGCAGGGGGGGACCTGGTAATGAGCAGTTCTTC.

This sequence joins TRBV12-5 and TRBJ1-3; a weak D match, TRBD1 (5 bases). The germline V and J ends were trimmed by 0 bases and 0 bases, with 9 bases remaining between them. Germline-derived CDR1 and CDR2 are LGHNT and FRNRAP. This CDR3 comprises 16 residues. The CDR3 region has the DNA TGTGCTAGTGGTTTGGTAACAGGTTTCTCTGGAAACACCATATATTTT. Its translation: CASGLVTGFSGNTIYF.

The chain couples TRBV6-4 to TRBJ1-6; D call uncertain. V dropped 1 base and J dropped 7 bases, with 8 bases sitting between them. Per the germline V gene, CDR1 is MRHNA and CDR2 is SNTAGT. This CDR3 is 14 amino acids long. The CDR3: CASSDWSRNSPLHF. In DNA form, the CDR3 reads TGTGCCAGCAGTGACTGGAGTCGAAATTCACCCCTCCACTTT.

The chain employs TRBV6-1 and TRBJ1-6, with TRBD1 matching 7 bases. V was pared by 5 bases and J by 11 bases, with 9 bases of the junction left unmatched. Germline values: CDR1 MNHNS, CDR2 SASEGT. The CDR3 is made up of 14 amino acids. The CDR3 protein is CASSYSNRGTPLHF. The CDR3 DNA sequence: TGTGCCAGCAGTTATTCCAACAGGGGTACACCCCTCCACTTT.